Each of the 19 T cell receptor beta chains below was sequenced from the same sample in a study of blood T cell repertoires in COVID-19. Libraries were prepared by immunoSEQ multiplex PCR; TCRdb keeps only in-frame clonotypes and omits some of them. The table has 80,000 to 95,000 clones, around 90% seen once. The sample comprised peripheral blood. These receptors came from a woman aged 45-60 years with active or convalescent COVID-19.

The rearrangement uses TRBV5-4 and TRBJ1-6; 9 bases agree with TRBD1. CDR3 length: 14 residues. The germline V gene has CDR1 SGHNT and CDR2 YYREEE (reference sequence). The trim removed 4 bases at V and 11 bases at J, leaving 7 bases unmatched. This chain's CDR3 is CASSVTGQGPPLHF. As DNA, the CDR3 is TGTGCCAGCAGCGTGACGGGACAGGGTCCACCCCTCCACTTT.

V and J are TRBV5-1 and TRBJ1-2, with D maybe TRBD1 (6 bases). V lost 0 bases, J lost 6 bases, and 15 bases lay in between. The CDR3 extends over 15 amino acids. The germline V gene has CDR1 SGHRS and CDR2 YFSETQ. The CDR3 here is CASSLGDTFWDGYTF. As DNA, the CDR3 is TGCGCCAGCAGCTTGGGGGACACCTTTTGGGATGGCTACACCTTC.

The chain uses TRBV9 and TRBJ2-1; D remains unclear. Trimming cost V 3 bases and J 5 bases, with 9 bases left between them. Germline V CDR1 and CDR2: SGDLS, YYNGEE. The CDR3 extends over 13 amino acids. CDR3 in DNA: TGTGCCAGCAGCGATGAATTAGACAATGAGCAGTTCTTC. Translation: CASSDELDNEQFF.

The CDR3 nucleotides are TGCGCCAGCAGCCAAGAAGGGACAGGGGGACCCTATGGCTACACCTTC. Translation: CASSQEGTGGPYGYTF. The chain employs TRBV4-3 and TRBJ1-2, with TRBD1 identical over 11 bases. J was trimmed by 4 bases and V by 0 bases; bases with no gene match: 4. CDR3 length equals 16 residues. In germline, CDR1 is LGHNA, CDR2 YSLEER.

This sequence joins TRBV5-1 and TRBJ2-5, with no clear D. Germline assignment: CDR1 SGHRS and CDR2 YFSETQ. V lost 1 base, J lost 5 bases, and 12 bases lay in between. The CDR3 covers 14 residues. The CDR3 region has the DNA TGCGCCAGCAGCTTGAGGCTAGTAGGCGAGACCCAGTACTTC. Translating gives CASSLRLVGETQYF.

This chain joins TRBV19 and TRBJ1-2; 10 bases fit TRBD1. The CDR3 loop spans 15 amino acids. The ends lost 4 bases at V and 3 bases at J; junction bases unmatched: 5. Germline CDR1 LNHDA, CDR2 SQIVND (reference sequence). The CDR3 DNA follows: TGTGCCAGTAGTAGGGGACAGGGGACCTACTATGGCTACACCTTC. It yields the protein CASSRGQGTYYGYTF.

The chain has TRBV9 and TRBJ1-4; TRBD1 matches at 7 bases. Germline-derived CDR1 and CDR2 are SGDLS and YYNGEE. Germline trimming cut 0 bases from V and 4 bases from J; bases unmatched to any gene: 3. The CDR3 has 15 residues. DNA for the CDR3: TGTGCCAGCAGCGTAGGGGACAGCGATAATGAAAAACTGTTTTTT. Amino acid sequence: CASSVGDSDNEKLFF. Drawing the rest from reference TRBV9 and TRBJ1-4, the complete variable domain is DSGVTQTPKHLITATGQRVTLRCSPRSGDLSVYWYQQSLDQGLQFLIQYYNGEERAKGNILERFSAQQFPDLHSELNLSSLELGDSALYFCASSVGDSDNEKLFFGSGTQLSVL.

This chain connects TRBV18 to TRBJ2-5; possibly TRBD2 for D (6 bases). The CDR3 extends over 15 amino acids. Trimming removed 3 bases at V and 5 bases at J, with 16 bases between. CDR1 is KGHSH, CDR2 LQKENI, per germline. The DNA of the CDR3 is TGTGCCAGCTCACCGTCGGGAGTGCTTGGGGAGACCCAGTACTTC. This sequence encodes CASSPSGVLGETQYF.

The CDR3 DNA reads TGTGCCAGCAGCTTCACCGGGACACCCGGCCTCACGGATACGCAGTATTTT. Translated: CASSFTGTPGLTDTQYF. The V call is TRBV7-9, the J call TRBJ2-3, with D tentatively TRBD1 (6 bases). The germline V and J ends were trimmed by 3 bases and 6 bases, with 22 bases remaining between them. The CDR3 has 17 residues. Germline CDR1 is SEHNR and CDR2 is FQNEAQ (reference sequence).

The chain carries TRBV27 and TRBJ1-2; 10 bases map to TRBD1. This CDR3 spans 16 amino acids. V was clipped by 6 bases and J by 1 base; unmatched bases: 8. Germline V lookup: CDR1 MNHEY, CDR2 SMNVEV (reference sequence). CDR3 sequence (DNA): TGTGCCAGCAGCTCCGGGACAGGGGCTATTAACTATGGCTACACCTTC. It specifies CASSSGTGAINYGYTF.

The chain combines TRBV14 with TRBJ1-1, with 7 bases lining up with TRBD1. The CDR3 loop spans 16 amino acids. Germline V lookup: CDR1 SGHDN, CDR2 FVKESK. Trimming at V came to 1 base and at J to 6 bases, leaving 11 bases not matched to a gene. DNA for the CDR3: TGTGCCAGCAGCCAAGTCCTAACAGGGGACGGGGCTGAAGCTTTCTTT. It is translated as CASSQVLTGDGAEAFF.

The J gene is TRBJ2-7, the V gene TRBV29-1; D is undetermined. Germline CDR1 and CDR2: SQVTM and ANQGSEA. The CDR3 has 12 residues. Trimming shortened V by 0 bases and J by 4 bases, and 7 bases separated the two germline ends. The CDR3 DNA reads TGCAGCGTTGAAGACGTAGAGTACGAGCAGTACTTC. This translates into CSVEDVEYEQYF.

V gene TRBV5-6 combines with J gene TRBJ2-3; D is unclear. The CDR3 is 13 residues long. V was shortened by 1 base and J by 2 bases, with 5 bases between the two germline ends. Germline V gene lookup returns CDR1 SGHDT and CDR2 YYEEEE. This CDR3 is CASSLSPTDTQYF. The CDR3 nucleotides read TGTGCCAGCAGCTTGAGCCCCACAGATACGCAGTATTTT.

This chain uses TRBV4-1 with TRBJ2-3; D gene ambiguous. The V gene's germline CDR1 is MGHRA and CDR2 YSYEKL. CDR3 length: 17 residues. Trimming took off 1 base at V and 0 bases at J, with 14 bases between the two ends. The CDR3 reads CASSQGSTRISTDTQYF. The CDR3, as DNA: TGCGCCAGCAGCCAAGGCTCGACAAGAATTAGCACAGATACGCAGTATTTT.

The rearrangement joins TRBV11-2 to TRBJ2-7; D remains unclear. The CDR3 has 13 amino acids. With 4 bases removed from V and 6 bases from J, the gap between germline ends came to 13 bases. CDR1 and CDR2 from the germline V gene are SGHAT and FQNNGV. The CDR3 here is CASSSHTSGEQYF. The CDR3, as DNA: TGTGCCAGCAGCTCACACACCTCGGGCGAGCAGTACTTC.

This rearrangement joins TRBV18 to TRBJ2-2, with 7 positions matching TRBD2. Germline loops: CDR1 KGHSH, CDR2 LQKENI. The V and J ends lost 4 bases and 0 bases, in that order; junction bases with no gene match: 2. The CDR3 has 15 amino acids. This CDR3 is CASSRLASNTGELFF. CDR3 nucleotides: TGTGCCAGCTCACGACTAGCCTCGAACACCGGGGAGCTGTTTTTT.

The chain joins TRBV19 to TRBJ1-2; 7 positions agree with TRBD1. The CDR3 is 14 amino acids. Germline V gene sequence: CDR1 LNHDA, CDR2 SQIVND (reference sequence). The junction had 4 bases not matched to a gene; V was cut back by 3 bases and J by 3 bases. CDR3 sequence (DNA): TGTGCCAGTAGTATGAGGGGGCAGGACTATGGCTACACCTTC. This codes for CASSMRGQDYGYTF. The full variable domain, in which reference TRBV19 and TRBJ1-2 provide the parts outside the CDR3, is DGGITQSPKYLFRKEGQNVTLSCEQNLNHDAMYWYRQDPGQGLRLIYYSQIVNDFQKGDIAEGYSVSREKKESFPLTVTSAQKNPTAFYLCASSMRGQDYGYTFGSGTRLTVV.

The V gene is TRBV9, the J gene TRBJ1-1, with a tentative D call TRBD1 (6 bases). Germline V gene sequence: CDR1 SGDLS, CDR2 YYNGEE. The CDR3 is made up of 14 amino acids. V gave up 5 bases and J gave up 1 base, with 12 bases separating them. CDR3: CASSSQGTNTEAFF. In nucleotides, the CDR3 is TGTGCCAGCAGTAGCCAGGGGACGAACACTGAAGCTTTCTTT.

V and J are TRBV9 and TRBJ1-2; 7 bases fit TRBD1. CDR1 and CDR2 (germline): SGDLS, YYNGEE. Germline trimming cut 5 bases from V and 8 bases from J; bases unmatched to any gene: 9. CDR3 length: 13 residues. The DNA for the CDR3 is TGTGCCAGCAGGCGCACAGGGGTAAGGGGCTACACCTTC. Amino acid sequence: CASRRTGVRGYTF.